Below are 21 T cell receptor beta chains sequenced from a single sample in a study of naive and memory T cell subsets. Both TRBC1 and TRBC2 were covered by a beta constant-region primer of two equimolar oligonucleotides. TCRdb itself ran the UMI-ligation and nested PCR reads through MiXCR, one entry per CDR3 protein. The profile shows 140,000 to 150,000 distinct CDR3 sequences, about 17% of them singletons. What was sequenced was naive CD4+ T cells from blood. These receptors were collected from a human donor in good health.

The genes are TRBV21-1 and TRBJ2-2; the DNA was not compared with TRBD2, the D call given in the table. TRBV21-1 is reported as a pseudogene. The CDR3 covers 17 residues. The CDR3 DNA reads TGTGCCAGCAGGGTGTTTGTAGGGACCTCGAACACCGGGGAGCTGTTTTTT. Protein product: CASRVFVGTSNTGELFF.

This clonotype occurred a few times. V gene TRBV7-6 combines with J gene TRBJ1-6; 7 bases align to TRBD1. The CDR3 runs 17 residues. V lost 4 bases to trimming and J lost 10 bases; unmatched junction nucleotides: 16. Germline V gene lookup returns CDR1 SGHVS and CDR2 FNYEAQ. The DNA for the CDR3 is TGTGCCAGCAGCTCTCGACCTAACTGGACAGGCCGCTCACCCCTCCACTTT. This sequence encodes CASSSRPNWTGRSPLHF.

In this sample, this clonotype turned up a few times. The chain couples TRBV5-1 to TRBJ2-3; 7 nucleotides line up with TRBD2. J lost 2 bases, V lost 5 bases, and 8 bases had no gene match. The CDR3 consists of 15 residues. Germline CDR1 and CDR2: SGHRS and YFSETQ. The CDR3, as DNA: TGCGCCAGCAGGAGGGACTACTACTACACAGATACGCAGTATTTT. Translation gives CASRRDYYYTDTQYF.

The V and J genes are TRBV20-1 and TRBJ2-6, with D hard to call. CDR1 DFQATT and CDR2 SNEGSKA come from the germline V gene (reference sequence). This CDR3 is 14 amino acids long. V shed 6 bases and J shed 1 base, with 10 bases lying between them. The CDR3 loop is CSATVRSGANVLTF. The DNA for the CDR3 is TGCAGTGCCACGGTGAGGTCTGGGGCCAACGTCCTGACTTTC.

The sample holds a few counts of this clonotype. The chain couples TRBV7-3 to TRBJ2-1; 8 nucleotides match TRBD1. Trimming cost V 2 bases and J 5 bases; bases outside gene matches: 5. This CDR3 contains 15 residues. Germline CDR1 SGHTA, CDR2 FQGTGA. The CDR3 loop reads CASSLGGTGDNEQFF. The CDR3 coding sequence is TGTGCCAGCAGCTTAGGTGGGACAGGAGACAATGAGCAGTTCTTC.

The chain is built from TRBV5-4 and TRBJ1-1; a weak D match, TRBD1 (5 bases). Looked up from germline, CDR1 is SGHNT and CDR2 is YYREEE (reference sequence). Between the trimmed V and J ends, which lost 0 bases and 10 bases, there was a span of 10 bases. The CDR3 consists of 12 residues. CDR3 loop: CASSLGGAGAFF. CDR3 in DNA: TGTGCCAGCAGCTTGGGTGGGGCCGGAGCTTTCTTT.

The gene calls are TRBV5-1 and TRBJ2-7; perhaps TRBD2 as D (7 bases). The germline V gene has CDR1 SGHRS and CDR2 YFSETQ. This CDR3 spans 16 amino acids. The V end was cut by 4 bases, the J end by 3 bases, with 20 bases between. Here the CDR3 DNA reads TGCGCCAGCAGCCGGCAGCCGGGGGGCGCGAACTACGAGCAGTACTTC. Its protein product is CASSRQPGGANYEQYF.

This clonotype was picked up many times. The rearrangement joins TRBV20-1 to TRBJ1-5, with 9 bases matching TRBD1. CDR3 length equals 15 residues. CDR1 and CDR2 from the germline V gene are DFQATT and SNEGSKA (reference sequence). The ends lost 5 bases at V and 3 bases at J; junction bases unmatched: 8. CDR3 protein: CSASLGQGYNQPQHF. The CDR3 region has the DNA TGCAGTGCTTCCTTAGGACAGGGGTACAATCAGCCCCAGCATTTT.

The sample holds a few counts of this clonotype. This chain links TRBV7-9 with TRBJ1-2, with D possibly being TRBD1 (5 bases). Trimming pared 3 bases from V and 7 bases from J, leaving 12 bases between. Looked up from germline, CDR1 is SEHNR and CDR2 is FQNEAQ (reference sequence). CDR3 length: 13 residues. DNA for the CDR3: TGTGCCAGCAGCTTCGACACAGGAGGTGGCTACACCTTC. It is translated as CASSFDTGGGYTF. Full variable domain (rest looked up from reference TRBV7-9 and TRBJ1-2): DTGVSQNPRHKITKRGQNVTFRCDPISEHNRLYWYRQTLGQGPEFLTYFQNEAQLEKSRLLSDRFSAERPKGSFSTLEIQRTEQGDSAMYLCASSFDTGGGYTFGSGTRLTVV.

The chain links TRBV19 to TRBJ2-5; 10 nucleotides align to TRBD1. The CDR3 is 16 residues long. Losses at the gene ends were 4 bases for V and 1 base for J; bases not matched to a gene: 6. Per germline, CDR1 LNHDA and CDR2 SQIVND (reference sequence). CDR3 loop: CASSKTDRGFQETQYF. The DNA for the CDR3 is TGTGCCAGTAGTAAAACGGACAGGGGGTTCCAAGAGACCCAGTACTTC.

The rearrangement uses TRBV5-4 and TRBJ2-1; 10 nucleotides match TRBD1. The CDR3 runs to 14 residues. V trimming: 4 bases; J trimming: 10 bases; junction bases outside the gene matches: 8. Germline CDR1 is SGHNT and CDR2 is YYREEE (reference sequence). CDR3 nucleotide sequence: TGTGCCAGCAGCCCCGGGACAGGGGCCTTAGAGCAGTTCTTC. The encoded protein is CASSPGTGALEQFF.

The chain combines TRBV6-2 or TRBV6-3 with TRBJ1-5; D ambiguous. The CDR3 covers 15 residues. In germline, CDR1 is MNHEY, CDR2 SVGEGT. V was cut by 6 bases and J by 2 bases, with 14 bases left in between. The CDR3 sequence: CASSQPGGGNQPQHF. In DNA, the CDR3 is TGTGCCAGCAGCCAACCGGGAGGCGGCAATCAGCCCCAGCATTTT.

This clonotype was counted at least ten times. The chain links TRBV24-1 to TRBJ2-5, with TRBD2 matching over 7 bases. Germline CDR1 KGHDR, CDR2 SFDVKD. V was pared by 4 bases and J by 2 bases, with 12 bases of the junction left unmatched. The CDR3 length is 17 residues. CDR3 amino acids: CATSDPRGAGMQETQYF. The CDR3 bases are TGTGCCACCAGTGACCCCCGGGGAGCGGGGATGCAAGAGACCCAGTACTTC.

This clonotype was detected only a few times. V usage is TRBV2 and J usage is TRBJ1-2; 12 bases agree with TRBD1. The germline V gene has CDR1 SNHLY and CDR2 FYNNEI. CDR3 length equals 15 residues. The V and J ends lost 6 bases and 8 bases, in that order; junction bases with no gene match: 10. In DNA, the CDR3 is TGTGCCAGCAGCTCCGGGACAGGGGGCTCTAGGGGCTACACCTTC. Encoded protein: CASSSGTGGSRGYTF.

The table lists this clonotype with a few counts. The chain carries TRBV20-1 and TRBJ2-7, with D possibly being TRBD1 or TRBD2 (5 bases each). Germline loops: CDR1 DFQATT, CDR2 SNEGSKA (reference sequence). The CDR3 runs to 12 residues. The V gene lost 8 bases and the J gene lost 0 bases, with 11 bases spanning the gap. The chain's CDR3 is CSTGRSSYEQYF. The DNA for the CDR3 is TGCAGTACGGGACGTAGCTCCTACGAGCAGTACTTC.

This clonotype was seen more than once but under ten times. CDR3 in amino acids: CSARPLETQYF. The CDR3 bases are TGCAGTGCTAGACCTCTGGAGACCCAGTACTTC. J is TRBJ2-5 and V is TRBV20-1; no firm D call. The CDR3 has 11 residues. Looked up from germline, CDR1 is DFQATT and CDR2 is SNEGSKA (reference sequence). The germline V and J ends were trimmed by 2 bases and 5 bases, with 6 bases remaining between them.

This sequence joins TRBV5-4 and TRBJ1-2; D is possibly TRBD1 (5 bases). From germline, CDR1 is SGHNT and CDR2 YYREEE (reference sequence). The CDR3 is 16 residues long. The ends were cut back, 0 bases at V and 6 bases at J, with 18 bases in the middle. CDR3 sequence: CASSLAVAGLPHGYTF. CDR3 sequence (DNA): TGTGCCAGCAGCTTGGCCGTGGCAGGGCTACCACATGGCTACACCTTC.

This clonotype was seen a few times. The V and J genes are TRBV4-1 and TRBJ2-1, with 12 positions matching TRBD2. CDR1 is MGHRA and CDR2 is YSYEKL in the germline V gene. The J segment lost 6 bases and the V segment lost 1 base, leaving 10 bases of the junction unmatched. The CDR3 sequence is 18 residues long. The CDR3 DNA reads TGCGCCAGCAGCCAAGGGGCTAGCGGGAGGGCGGTGTCCAATGAGCAGTTCTTC. It yields the protein CASSQGASGRAVSNEQFF.

The rearrangement links TRBV4-3 to TRBJ2-1, with D perhaps TRBD1 (5 bases). V was clipped by 1 base and J by 5 bases, with 9 bases between them. In germline, CDR1 is LGHNA, CDR2 YSLEER. This CDR3 comprises 14 residues. CDR3 sequence: CASSQADRNNEQFF. The CDR3 region has the DNA TGCGCCAGCAGCCAAGCCGACAGAAACAATGAGCAGTTCTTC.

This clonotype was recorded a few times. CDR3 bases: TGTGCCAGCAGCCAAGAAGGACTAGCGGGGGGCAATGAGCAGTTCTTC. Protein product: CASSQEGLAGGNEQFF. The V call is TRBV4-2, the J call TRBJ2-1; 14 bases align to TRBD2. This CDR3 is built from 16 residues. J lost 6 bases, V lost 0 bases, and 1 base had no gene match. Germline CDR1 is LGHNA and CDR2 is YNFKEQ.

V gene TRBV10-3 combines with J gene TRBJ2-5; the D gene is possibly TRBD2 (6 bases). The CDR3 is 12 residues long. CDR1 and CDR2 (germline): ENHRY, SYGVKD. Deletions cut 5 bases from V and 5 bases from J, with 9 bases between. The CDR3 sequence: CAISSSGETQYF. CDR3 in DNA: TGTGCCATCAGTAGCAGCGGGGAGACCCAGTACTTC.